This TCR beta chain came from a study of regulatory T cells in long-lasting Graves disease. On the study more broadly: Patients with new Graves' disease had used antithyroid drugs below 3 months.

Time point: newly diagnosed GD, antithyroid drugs for less than 3 months. The TCR library was prepared using RNA isolated from PBMCs. American Thyroid Association guidelines served as the basis for diagnosing Graves' disease. An endocrinology unit in Xi'an, China, supplied the patients. This clonotype was seen more than once but under ten times. Libraries of TCR beta came from iRepertoire HTBI primers plus Arm-PCR of CDR3 regions. Each CDR3 protein is one row after TCRdb ran MiXCR on the multiplex PCR reads. This table holds 350,000 to 450,000 distinct CDR3 sequences, around 17% found once. Germline assignment: CDR1 SGHDT and CDR2 YYEEEE. This CDR3 is 14 amino acids long. The V and J ends lost 3 bases and 5 bases, in that order; junction bases with no gene match: 6. These records were also assigned to another study, of T cells in Graves' hyperthyroidism and ophthalmopathy. Turning to that study: Not enrolled were patients with uncontrolled infection, other autoimmune disease, pregnancy or lactation.

The receptor's source is a man in his forties with Graves disease. Source: peripheral blood mononuclear cells (PBMCs), taken at new diagnosis, from a patient treated with antithyroid drugs. The chain recombines TRBV5-6 with TRBJ1-2; 8 nucleotides align to TRBD1. CDR3 DNA: TGTGCCAGCAGCTCGTCAGGGGGCGTGTATGGCTACACCTTC. This encodes CASSSSGGVYGYTF. The full variable domain, in which reference TRBV5-6 and TRBJ1-2 provide the parts outside the CDR3, is DAGVTQSPTHLIKTRGQQVTLRCSPKSGHDTVSWYQQALGQGPQFIFQYYEEEERQRGNFPDRFSGHQFPNYSSELNVNALLLGDSALYLCASSSSGGVYGYTFGSGTRLTVV.